Following are 26 T cell receptor beta chains from one sample sequenced in a study of T cell responses to AZD1222 COVID-19 vaccine. TCRdb keeps only in-frame clones here, not all; method: immunoSEQ multiplex PCR. Of 100,000 to 150,000 clones listed, about nine tenths are singletons. Sequenced here: peripheral blood, sampled on day 0 of AZD1222 vaccination. The receptors stem from an adult in good health.

The CDR3, as DNA: TGTGCCATCAGTGTTGTCCCTGAGATGGAGCAGTACTTC. This gives the protein CAISVVPEMEQYF. This chain uses TRBV10-3 with TRBJ2-7; D remains unclear. The germline V and J ends were trimmed by 4 bases and 7 bases, with 14 bases remaining between them. Germline loops: CDR1 ENHRY, CDR2 SYGVKD. The CDR3 spans 13 residues.

The rearrangement uses TRBV30 and TRBJ2-1, with 7 bases lining up with TRBD1. Germline V gene data show CDR1 as GTSNPN and CDR2 as SVGIG (reference sequence). Losses at the gene ends were 4 bases for V and 3 bases for J; bases not matched to a gene: 6. The CDR3 has 14 amino acids. Here the CDR3 reads CAWTSTGNYNEQFF. The CDR3 DNA reads TGTGCCTGGACCTCGACAGGGAACTACAATGAGCAGTTCTTC. The whole variable domain, filled in from reference TRBV30 and TRBJ2-1, reads SQTIHQWPATLVQPVGSPLSLECTVEGTSNPNLYWYRQAAGRGLQLLFYSVGIGQISSEVPQNLSASRPQDRQFILSSKKLLLSDSGFYLCAWTSTGNYNEQFFGPGTRLTVL.

V and J are TRBV3-1 (or the pseudogene TRBV3-2) and TRBJ1-1, with 8 positions matching TRBD1. This CDR3 contains 14 residues. Germline CDR1 and CDR2: LGHDT and YNNKEL (reference sequence). The V segment lost 1 base and the J segment 8 bases; nucleotides outside the gene matches: 6. The CDR3 sequence is CASSQVFGTGEAFF. CDR3 bases: TGTGCCAGCAGCCAAGTGTTTGGGACAGGAGAAGCTTTCTTT.

The chain is built from TRBV5-1 and TRBJ2-5; tentatively, D is TRBD1 or TRBD2 (5 bases each). Trimming stripped 4 bases from V and 5 bases from J, with 12 bases between. The length of the CDR3 is 13 residues. The germline gives CDR1 SGHRS, CDR2 YFSETQ. The chain's CDR3 is CASSDQWGETQYF. CDR3 nucleotide sequence: TGCGCCAGCAGCGATCAGTGGGGGGAGACCCAGTACTTC.

The chain couples TRBV27 to TRBJ2-3, with TRBD2 matching 8 bases. The CDR3 runs to 15 residues. With V trimmed by 8 bases and J by 1 base, 8 bases remained unmatched. Looked up from germline, CDR1 is MNHEY and CDR2 is SMNVEV (reference sequence). CDR3 residues: CASFRSGARTDTQYF. The CDR3 DNA follows: TGTGCCAGCTTCCGTAGCGGGGCCCGCACAGATACGCAGTATTTT.

The rearrangement links TRBV19 to TRBJ1-3, with 8 bases that match TRBD1. Germline V gene data show CDR1 as LNHDA and CDR2 as SQIVND (reference sequence). V lost 4 bases and J lost 0; bases outside the gene matches: 2. The CDR3 covers 15 residues. The CDR3 loop is CASSTTGGSGNTIYF. CDR3 nucleotides: TGTGCCAGTAGTACAACAGGGGGCTCTGGAAACACCATATATTTT. Full variable domain (remainder filled in from reference TRBV19 and TRBJ1-3): DGGITQSPKYLFRKEGQNVTLSCEQNLNHDAMYWYRQDPGQGLRLIYYSQIVNDFQKGDIAEGYSVSREKKESFPLTVTSAQKNPTAFYLCASSTTGGSGNTIYFGEGSWLTVV.

The chain links TRBV5-6 to TRBJ1-6, with no clear D. Trimming removed 6 bases at V and 9 bases at J, with 13 bases between. The CDR3 covers 13 residues. Germline CDR1 SGHDT, CDR2 YYEEEE. CDR3 DNA: TGTGCCAGCAATAGTCAGGCCTCTTCACCCCTCCACTTT. Translating gives CASNSQASSPLHF.

This chain connects TRBV4-1 to TRBJ1-1; D may be TRBD1 (5 bases). With 10 bases removed from V and 4 bases from J, the gap between germline ends came to 19 bases. The germline CDR1 and CDR2 sequences are MGHRA and YSYEKL. The CDR3 runs 14 residues. In DNA, the CDR3 is TGCGCCACCCGGGACCTTCTGGATAGCACTGAAGCTTTCTTT. Protein product: CATRDLLDSTEAFF.

The genes are TRBV4-2 and TRBJ2-7; TRBD2 matches at 9 bases. Germline trimming cut 4 bases from V and 6 bases from J; bases unmatched to any gene: 19. The CDR3 length is 18 residues. Per germline, CDR1 LGHNA and CDR2 YNFKEQ. CDR3 protein: CASSPGLAGELGGGEQYF. The CDR3 coding sequence is TGTGCCAGCAGCCCCGGCTTAGCGGGGGAACTGGGGGGAGGCGAGCAGTACTTC.

The chain joins TRBV20-1 to TRBJ1-1; no clear D. The V end lost 5 bases, the J end lost 8 bases, and 12 bases lay between the germline ends. In germline, CDR1 is DFQATT, CDR2 SNEGSKA (reference sequence). The CDR3 length is 11 residues. For the CDR3, the DNA is TGCAGTGCTTTGAAAGTGAAAGAAGCTTTCTTT. This encodes CSALKVKEAFF.

The chain employs TRBV10-3 and TRBJ2-3, with a possible D match to TRBD1 (7 bases). Per the germline V gene, CDR1 is ENHRY and CDR2 is SYGVKD. V shed 4 bases and J shed 3 bases, with 14 bases lying between them. The CDR3 spans 15 residues. CDR3 protein: CAISVVEGATDTQYF. DNA for the CDR3: TGTGCCATCAGTGTGGTGGAGGGGGCTACAGATACGCAGTATTTT.

The chain has TRBV5-1 and TRBJ1-3; D may be TRBD1 (5 bases). Germline V lookup: CDR1 SGHRS, CDR2 YFSETQ. Trimming pared 4 bases from V and 5 bases from J, leaving 13 bases between. This CDR3 region has 14 residues. The CDR3 region is CASSTEGPRNTIYF. CDR3 nucleotide sequence: TGCGCCAGCAGCACGGAGGGACCCCGAAACACCATATATTTT.

This chain uses TRBV6-5 with TRBJ2-2; D is possibly TRBD2 (6 bases). CDR1 and CDR2 (germline): MNHEY, SVGAGI. V was shortened by 6 bases and J by 0 bases, with 8 bases between the two germline ends. The CDR3 consists of 14 residues. The CDR3 sequence is CASRPGANTGELFF. CDR3 nucleotides: TGTGCCAGCAGGCCGGGAGCGAACACCGGGGAGCTGTTTTTT.

J is TRBJ1-1 and V is TRBV11-2; D unresolved. The V end lost 2 bases, the J end lost 2 bases, and 9 bases lay between the germline ends. Germline CDR1 and CDR2: SGHAT and FQNNGV. The CDR3 has 14 amino acids. The CDR3 spells CASSLTSSNTEAFF. The CDR3 DNA is TGTGCCAGCAGCTTAACCTCCTCCAACACTGAAGCTTTCTTT.

The rearrangement uses TRBV6-5 and TRBJ1-5; no definite D call. From germline, CDR1 is MNHEY and CDR2 SVGAGI. The CDR3 is 13 residues long. Between the trimmed V and J ends, which lost 9 bases and 9 bases, there was a span of 18 bases. DNA for the CDR3: TGTGCCAGTCATCTAGGTTATGATCGGCCCCAGCATTTT. Amino acids: CASHLGYDRPQHF.

This rearrangement joins TRBV7-9 to TRBJ2-7; D might be TRBD1 (5 bases). Germline assignment: CDR1 SEHNR and CDR2 FQNEAQ (reference sequence). The CDR3 runs to 13 residues. V was clipped by 1 base and J by 5 bases, with 9 bases between them. The CDR3, as DNA: TGTGCCAGCAGCTTAGGAGCAGGGAACGAGCAGTACTTC. Amino acid sequence: CASSLGAGNEQYF.

The V gene is TRBV7-5, the J gene TRBJ2-7; TRBD1, the D gene given by the table, was not confirmed from the DNA. TRBV7-5 is designated a pseudogene. CDR3 length equals 16 residues. The DNA of the CDR3 is TGTGCCAGAAGCCGGAAACCCCGCAGACAGGGCGACGAGCAGTACTTC. This translates into CARSRKPRRQGDEQYF.

V usage is TRBV9 and J usage is TRBJ1-6; D unresolved. V lost 4 bases and J lost 10, with 18 bases in between. The CDR3 has 15 residues. Germline lookup yields CDR1 SGDLS and CDR2 YYNGEE. The CDR3 nucleotides are TGTGCCAGCAGCCCCCGGGCCTCCGGATGGTCACCCCTCCACTTT. It encodes CASSPRASGWSPLHF.

The rearrangement joins TRBV3-1 (or the pseudogene TRBV3-2) to TRBJ1-1, with TRBD1 matching 8 bases. Germline CDR1 LGHDT, CDR2 YNNKEL (reference sequence). V was clipped by 2 bases and J by 3 bases; unmatched bases: 8. This CDR3 contains 16 residues. CDR3 nucleotide sequence: TGTGCCAGCAGCCAATGGACAGGGATAGTATACACTGAAGCTTTCTTT. Protein sequence: CASSQWTGIVYTEAFF.

The chain has TRBV6-1 and TRBJ1-1; D is undetermined. V was clipped by 1 base and J by 10 bases, with 13 bases between them. Germline loops: CDR1 MNHNS, CDR2 SASEGT. CDR3 length equals 13 residues. DNA for the CDR3: TGTGCCAGCAGTGAAGTGTTTCTCTTTGGAGCTTTCTTT. Its translation is CASSEVFLFGAFF.

The V and J genes are TRBV4-1 and TRBJ2-7; 7 bases match TRBD2. Germline values: CDR1 MGHRA, CDR2 YSYEKL. Unmatched junction bases numbered 10, after V lost 4 bases and J lost 4 bases. This CDR3 region has 15 residues. CDR3 protein: CASSRGEGIPYEQYF. For the CDR3, the DNA is TGCGCCAGCAGCCGTGGGGAGGGGATCCCATACGAGCAGTACTTC.

J is TRBJ2-1 and V is TRBV12-3 or TRBV12-4; 11 bases align to TRBD1. CDR3 size: 13 residues. With 7 bases clipped from V and 8 bases from J, the junction kept 4 bases outside the gene matches. The CDR3 DNA follows: TGTGCCAGCAACCCGGGACAGGGGGATGAGCAGTTCTTC. Its translation is CASNPGQGDEQFF.

The chain links TRBV5-6 to TRBJ1-2, with D possibly being TRBD1 (6 bases). CDR3 size: 15 residues. V lost 5 bases, J lost 6 bases, and 20 bases lay in between. Looked up from germline, CDR1 is SGHDT and CDR2 is YYEEEE. CDR3 DNA: TGTGCCAGCAGACGGACAGAGCAGATATATGATGGCTACACCTTC. Translation gives CASRRTEQIYDGYTF. The variable domain in full, completed from reference TRBV5-6 and TRBJ1-2, reads DAGVTQSPTHLIKTRGQQVTLRCSPKSGHDTVSWYQQALGQGPQFIFQYYEEEERQRGNFPDRFSGHQFPNYSSELNVNALLLGDSALYLCASRRTEQIYDGYTFGSGTRLTVV.

The gene calls are TRBV18 and TRBJ2-7, with 8 bases identical to TRBD1. The V gene end was trimmed by 6 bases and the J gene end by 0 bases; junction bases not matched to a gene: 10. In germline, CDR1 is KGHSH, CDR2 LQKENI. The CDR3 runs to 16 residues. CDR3 DNA: TGTGCCAGCTCGGCCGGGACAGGTATTTTCTCCTACGAGCAGTACTTC. The encoded protein is CASSAGTGIFSYEQYF.

The chain recombines TRBV7-9 with TRBJ1-6; no clear D. CDR3 length equals 16 residues. V shed 4 bases and J shed 0 bases, with 10 bases lying between them. The germline gives CDR1 SEHNR, CDR2 FQNEAQ (reference sequence). The DNA of the CDR3 is TGTGCCAGCAGCTCCTCTGGCAGCTCCTATAATTCACCCCTCCACTTT. Protein product: CASSSSGSSYNSPLHF.

The rearrangement joins TRBV7-9 to TRBJ2-1; TRBD2 matches at 8 bases. From germline, CDR1 is SEHNR and CDR2 FQNEAQ (reference sequence). V lost 3 bases and J lost 16; bases outside the gene matches: 11. The CDR3 spans 13 residues. The CDR3 protein is CASSFVSGDLNFF. The DNA of the CDR3 is TGTGCCAGCAGCTTCGTTAGCGGGGACTTAAATTTCTTC.